This T cell receptor beta chain was sequenced during a study of blood T cell repertoires in COVID-19 (dated by TCRdb to the early 2020s). Notes on the research overall: Samples covering the acute and convalescent phases of COVID-19 were provided by collaborators in the United States, Italy and Spain. The prospective study material was composed of cDNA or gDNA derived from T cells, B-cell-depleted T cells, or PBMCs. The samples were drawn from two sources: the first 160 participants of the ongoing ImmuneRACE study, and fewer than 1,500 subjects contributed by 6 global collaborators. Nearly every sample came with metadata listing a de-identified subject ID, COVID-19 status, age in years and sex. Deeply sampled blood TCRbeta repertoires from subjects exposed to, actively infected with, or recovered from COVID-19 were included in the dataset. Where available, HLA class I and class II types were taken from metadata supplied by the sample provider and were not determined by assay-based typing. The repertoires were released in a freely available public database intended as a resource for research on the immune response to SARS-CoV-2. The research as a whole found: The quantity of clinical and demographic metadata differed by source and by participant and was supplied without curation.

In the germline V gene, CDR1 corresponds to MDHEN and CDR2 to SYDVKM. Trimming takes 5 bases from V and 2 bases from J, and the germline ends sit 10 bases apart. There are 14 amino acids in the CDR3, from cysteine to phenylalanine inclusive. Kept here is only the CDR3 DNA, which spans 42 bases and is read in frame from base 1. On this clone: Its antigen is currently not known. No quality values exist for individual bases; no much larger clone is one base distant.

The immunoSEQ Assay, a bias-controlled multiplex PCR, was used to amplify TCRbeta CDR3 regions from genomic DNA. In the authors' own workflow: The number of nucleated cells in each sample was estimated from the amplification of reference gene primers within the assay. To quantify the absolute abundance of each unique TCRbeta CDR3 rearrangement, sequence reads were collapsed and filtered. For each sample, productive Simpson clonality was calculated by taking the square root of Simpson's diversity index across productive rearrangements. Entries here come from immuneACCESS through TCRdb and include only in-frame sequences with V and J called. Some clones fail to appear in such tables; in the studies checked, an unresolved V gene covers under half of the shortfall, and the cause of the remainder is unknown. V and J calls and clone size follow that table, whereas D and trimming were derived from the DNA. Counted in this sample were about 200,000 clones; about four fifths of them appeared once. Approximately 8% of the sample comes from the top ten.

One collaborating source in Seattle enrolled patients during active infection and followed them longitudinally through the course of disease. The collaborating institutions used their own protocols to collect whole blood in K2EDTA tubes. Collaborator samples were shipped for TCRbeta analysis as frozen whole blood, isolated PBMCs, or DNA extracted from either sample type. The source is a woman aged 55 to 70 with COVID-19, enrolled during active disease. The sequence joins TRBV28 to TRBJ1-5; a weak D assignment points to TRBD1 (6 bases agree). Material for sequencing was peripheral blood. The base sequence is TGTGCCAGCAGTGGAGGGGGGGGCAATCAGCCCCAGCATTTT. Translated, this gives CASSGGGGNQPQHF.